This note documents a single T cell receptor (beta chain) sequence. Its antigen is unidentified. The record originates from a study of cytomegalovirus exposure and HLA in healthy donors. PCR was performed using 60 Vbeta and 13 Jbeta primers. The table came from immunoSEQ multiplex PCR; TCRdb's copy has only in-frame clones and leaves some out. The sample has about 160,000 clones, about 85% seen once. V gave up 1 base and J gave up 3 bases; unmatched junction bases: 15. The CDR3 spans 18 residues. The germline CDR1 and CDR2 sequences are SGDLS and YYNGEE. The study's findings and limits: CMV serostatus alone was available as immune exposure information. Previously analyzed data showed that most TCR beta V segments were productive at a frequency of about 87% or about 30%.

This TCR came from a male donor in good health and CMV-seropositive. The V call is TRBV9, the J call TRBJ1-2; 7 bases align to TRBD1. The sequencing input was PBMCs. For the CDR3, the DNA is TGTGCCAGCAGCGTATCCTATGGGACAGACCAACCCCACTATGGCTACACCTTC. This encodes CASSVSYGTDQPHYGYTF.